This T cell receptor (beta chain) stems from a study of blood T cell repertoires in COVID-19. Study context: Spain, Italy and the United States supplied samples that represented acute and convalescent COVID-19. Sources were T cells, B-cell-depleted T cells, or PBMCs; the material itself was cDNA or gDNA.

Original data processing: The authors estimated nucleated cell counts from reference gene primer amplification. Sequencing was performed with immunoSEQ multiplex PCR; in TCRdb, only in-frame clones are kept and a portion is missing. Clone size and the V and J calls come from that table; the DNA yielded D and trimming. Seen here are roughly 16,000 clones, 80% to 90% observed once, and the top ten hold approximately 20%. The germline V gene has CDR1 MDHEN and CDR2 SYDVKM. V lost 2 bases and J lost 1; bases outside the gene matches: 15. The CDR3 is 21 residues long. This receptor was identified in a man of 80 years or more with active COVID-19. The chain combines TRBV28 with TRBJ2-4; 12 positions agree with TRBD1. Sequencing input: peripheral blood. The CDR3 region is CASSLGFRDRGLWGAKNIQYF. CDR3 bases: TGTGCCAGCAGTTTAGGTTTTAGGGACAGGGGGCTGTGGGGCGCCAAAAACATTCAGTACTTC.